One sample yielded the 14 T cell receptor beta chains listed below, sequenced in a study of beta chain features in type 1 diabetes. As every portion of the isolated RNA was reverse transcribed, the sequencing read expressed TCRB transcripts. Clones were read by immunoSEQ multiplex PCR, and TCRdb kept only the in-frame ones, dropping some. The table shows around 340,000 clones, with less than 10% occurring only once. Material for sequencing was central memory CD4+ T cells from blood. Receptors originate from a woman under 30 in good health.

V and J are TRBV28 and TRBJ2-2, with 11 positions matching TRBD1. CDR1 is MDHEN, CDR2 SYDVKM, per germline. J was trimmed by 6 bases and V by 1 base; bases with no gene match: 7. This CDR3 spans 17 amino acids. CDR3 sequence (DNA): TGTGCCAGCAGTTTATCCCCGGGACAGGGGGTTTCCGGGGAGCTGTTTTTT. This gives the protein CASSLSPGQGVSGELFF.

The CDR3 coding sequence is TGTGCCAGCAGTCCCCCTCTCGGTACGAACACTGAAGCTTTCTTT. Translation gives CASSPPLGTNTEAFF. The chain employs TRBV28 and TRBJ1-1, with D uncertain. The V gene's germline CDR1 is MDHEN and CDR2 SYDVKM. This CDR3 is built from 15 residues. V dropped 5 bases and J dropped 1 base, with 14 bases sitting between them.

This clone was counted ten times or more. This chain uses TRBV10-3 with TRBJ1-2; 8 bases match TRBD1. Germline V gene lookup returns CDR1 ENHRY and CDR2 SYGVKD. Trimming removed 10 bases from V and 4 bases from J; junction bases left unmatched: 11. The CDR3 length is 14 residues. The CDR3 sequence: CATKMDREGYGYTF. The CDR3 nucleotides read TGTGCCACAAAGATGGACAGGGAGGGCTATGGCTACACCTTC.

Note on this clone: The sample carries other DNA sequences with the same CDR3. The chain links TRBV7-6 to TRBJ2-7; D is possibly TRBD1 or TRBD2 (5 bases each). V was pared by 5 bases and J by 3 bases, with 11 bases between. Germline CDR1 SGHVS, CDR2 FNYEAQ. The CDR3 runs 13 residues. The CDR3 spells CASSPGTDYEQYF. In DNA form, the CDR3 reads TGTGCCAGCAGCCCCGGGACGGACTACGAGCAGTACTTC.

This clone was observed a few times. The chain links TRBV12-2 to TRBJ2-7; no check of the table's D call, TRBD2, against the DNA was made. TRBV12-2 constitutes a pseudogene. CDR3 size: 20 residues. CDR3 sequence: CASRSIISGTGFHGDYEQYF. The CDR3 DNA is TGTGCAAGTCGCTCAATTATTAGCGGGACCGGGTTTCACGGTGACTACGAGCAGTACTTC.

This clone occurred a few times. This chain links TRBV4-1 with TRBJ2-7; weak D call: TRBD1 (5 bases). This CDR3 is built from 15 residues. Trimming removed 0 bases from V and 2 bases from J, with 11 bases in between. Germline CDR1 and CDR2: MGHRA and YSYEKL. The CDR3, as DNA: TGCGCCAGCAGCCAAGATTCCCAGGGAACCTACGAGCAGTACTTC. Its translation is CASSQDSQGTYEQYF.

This clone is medium-sized (0.01 to 0.1%) within its sample. The chain carries TRBV2 and TRBJ2-5, with D unresolved. CDR3 length equals 10 residues. Germline values: CDR1 SNHLY, CDR2 FYNNEI. V gave up 6 bases and J gave up 5 bases, with 4 bases separating them. CDR3 sequence: CASRQETQYF. In DNA form, the CDR3 reads TGTGCCAGCAGGCAGGAGACCCAGTACTTC.

This clone was detected only a few times. This chain links TRBV6-1 with TRBJ2-2; 11 nucleotides match TRBD2. Germline V gene lookup returns CDR1 MNHNS and CDR2 SASEGT. The ends lost 9 bases at V and 9 bases at J; junction bases unmatched: 9. This CDR3 spans 14 amino acids. DNA of the CDR3: TGTGCCAGTAAAGCTAGCGGGAGGATAAGGGAGCTGTTTTTT. Translation: CASKASGRIRELFF.

The rearrangement uses TRBV11-3 and TRBJ1-4, with TRBD1 matching 9 bases. The V and J ends lost 4 bases and 8 bases, in that order; junction bases with no gene match: 8. This CDR3 spans 15 amino acids. In germline, CDR1 is SGHNT, CDR2 YENEEA. The CDR3 DNA reads as TGTGCCAGCAGCTCGCTACAGGGGGCTGGCGAAAAACTGTTTTTT. It codes for CASSSLQGAGEKLFF.

The chain links TRBV21-1 to TRBJ2-3; the table names TRBD2, a call not compared with the DNA. TRBV21-1 is flagged as a pseudogene. The CDR3 has 18 residues. The CDR3 coding sequence is TGTGCCAGCAGCAAAAGTCCGGCAGGAGGGCCTAGCACAGATACGCAGTATTTT. This encodes CASSKSPAGGPSTDTQYF.

The chain is built from TRBV7-2 and TRBJ2-1, with 12 bases aligning to TRBD2. V trimming: 7 bases; J trimming: 0 bases; junction bases outside the gene matches: 10. The CDR3 consists of 18 residues. The germline CDR1 and CDR2 sequences are SGHTA and FQGNSA. DNA of the CDR3: TGTGCCAGCATCCCGCCACTAGCGGGAGGTCGCTCCTACAATGAGCAGTTCTTC. It encodes CASIPPLAGGRSYNEQFF.

This clone came up a few times. V usage is TRBV2 and J usage is TRBJ1-2; D ambiguous. V lost 4 bases to trimming and J lost 5 bases, with 11 bases between them. The CDR3 totals 13 residues. Germline CDR1 SNHLY, CDR2 FYNNEI. CDR3 DNA sequence: TGTGCCAGCAGTGTTACTACAGCTTATGGCTACACCTTC. The encoded protein is CASSVTTAYGYTF.

This sequence joins TRBV5-1 and TRBJ1-1; D might be TRBD1 (5 bases). Germline values: CDR1 SGHRS, CDR2 YFSETQ. The CDR3 length is 15 residues. V was trimmed by 0 bases and J by 0 bases, leaving 9 bases between them. This CDR3 reads CASSLVGPMNTEAFF. The CDR3 nucleotides read TGCGCCAGCAGCTTGGTGGGACCGATGAACACTGAAGCTTTCTTT.

The chain links TRBV9 to TRBJ2-3; no clear D. This CDR3 contains 14 residues. Trimming removed 0 bases at V and 2 bases at J, with 7 bases between. Looked up from germline, CDR1 is SGDLS and CDR2 is YYNGEE. CDR3 coding DNA: TGTGCCAGCAGCGTAGATGTACTCACAGATACGCAGTATTTT. Translation gives CASSVDVLTDTQYF.